This T cell receptor beta chain was sequenced during a study of identical twins. This clonotype was seen a few times. Each CDR3 protein is one row after TCRdb ran MiXCR on the 5' RACE reads. The repertoire has hundreds of thousands of distinct CDR3 sequences, less than 9% of them found once; the top ten carry roughly 1.6%. Trimming removed 5 bases from V and 6 bases from J; junction bases left unmatched: 11. The CDR3 is made up of 16 amino acids. Germline CDR1 SEHNR, CDR2 FQNEAQ (reference sequence). The same sample was also studied in work on yellow fever vaccine responses in identical twins.

The sample taken for sequencing was PBMCs. The chain combines TRBV7-9 with TRBJ2-7; 12 nucleotides match TRBD2. The TCR originated in a woman aged 18 to 35 in good health. The CDR3 reads CASSPGLAGLFIEQYF. Written as DNA, the CDR3 is TGTGCCAGCAGCCCTGGACTAGCGGGATTGTTTATCGAGCAGTACTTC. The whole variable domain, remainder taken from reference TRBV7-9 and TRBJ2-7, is DTGVSQNPRHKITKRGQNVTFRCDPISEHNRLYWYRQTLGQGPEFLTYFQNEAQLEKSRLLSDRFSAERPKGSFSTLEIQRTEQGDSAMYLCASSPGLAGLFIEQYFGPGTRLTVT.